This TCR beta chain came from a study of Graves' ophthalmopathy and Graves' hyperthyroidism. General study results and limits: Both a 70.59% sensitivity and a roughly 72% specificity characterized the model's predictions of ophthalmopathy progression.

Pregnancy or lactation, uncontrolled infections and other autoimmune diseases were grounds for excluding patients. Each diagnosis was determined on the basis of clinical symptoms, serum thyroxine, TRAb, thyroid ultrasound and orbital computed tomography. At least ten counts were recorded for this clonotype. Its antigen remains unidentified. The V and J ends lost 8 bases and 0 bases, in that order; junction bases with no gene match: 7. This CDR3 comprises 14 residues. Germline V gives CDR1 DFQATT, CDR2 SNEGSKA (reference sequence). CDR3 regions of TCR beta were amplified from RNA transcripts. Amplification began with first-round RT-PCR using HTBI primers, then second-round multiplex PCR was performed. One entry per CDR3 protein results from TCRdb running MiXCR on the multiplex PCR reads. Of 400,000 to 450,000 distinct CDR3 sequences listed, around 21% are singletons.

The sequence was collected from a woman aged 18-29 years with stable Graves' hyperthyroidism. Sample: peripheral blood. The V and J genes are TRBV20-1 and TRBJ2-7; 10 bases are a match to TRBD2. In DNA, the CDR3 is TGCAGTTCAAAAGCGGGAGGGCCCTCCTACGAGCAGTACTTC. It encodes CSSKAGGPSYEQYF.